These 19 T cell receptor beta chains came from one sample sequenced in a study of siplizumab effects on memory and regulatory T cells. Sequencing was performed with immunoSEQ multiplex PCR; in TCRdb, only in-frame clones are kept and a portion is missing. Of roughly 100,000 clones listed, 85% to 95% are singletons. Sequenced material: Tregs sorted from blood. The receptor source for this set is a human donor in good health.

This sequence joins TRBV4-1 and TRBJ2-7; 7 bases map to TRBD2. V lost 4 bases and J lost 3; bases outside the gene matches: 12. The germline V gene has CDR1 MGHRA and CDR2 YSYEKL. CDR3 length: 16 amino acids. The CDR3 loop reads CASSPLTGAGYYEQYF. CDR3 DNA: TGCGCCAGCAGCCCCCTGACTGGAGCGGGGTACTACGAGCAGTACTTC.

The count of this clone is one. The chain uses TRBV5-1 and TRBJ1-2; 7 bases match TRBD1. The CDR3 extends over 19 amino acids. Germline V gene sequence: CDR1 SGHRS, CDR2 YFSETQ. The V segment lost 1 base and the J segment 3 bases; nucleotides outside the gene matches: 18. The CDR3 protein is CASSLPPRPTGTAYYGYTF. CDR3 DNA sequence: TGCGCCAGCAGCTTGCCGCCTAGGCCGACCGGGACAGCTTACTATGGCTACACCTTC.

The V and J genes are TRBV7-9 and TRBJ2-3; 9 nucleotides agree with TRBD1. This CDR3 has 16 amino acids. Unmatched junction bases numbered 9, after V lost 6 bases and J lost 2 bases. Germline CDR1 is SEHNR and CDR2 is FQNEAQ (reference sequence). The CDR3 nucleotides read TGTGCCAGCAGAAAAAGCTTACAGGGGGCCACAGATACGCAGTATTTT. It is translated as CASRKSLQGATDTQYF.

The chain recombines TRBV30 with TRBJ2-7, with D hard to call. V gave up 0 bases and J gave up 7 bases, with 7 bases separating them. There are 11 residues in the CDR3. Germline values: CDR1 GTSNPN, CDR2 SVGIG (reference sequence). The CDR3 DNA follows: TGTGCCTGGAGTGTAAGTTGGGAGCAGTACTTC. It yields the protein CAWSVSWEQYF.

The chain joins TRBV5-1 to TRBJ2-1; D gene unclear. The germline V and J ends were trimmed by 2 bases and 8 bases, with 5 bases remaining between them. The CDR3 is 11 residues long. The germline V gene encodes CDR1 SGHRS and CDR2 YFSETQ. CDR3 DNA: TGCGCCAGCAGCTTCAGCGATGAGCAGTTCTTC. It specifies CASSFSDEQFF.

V is TRBV6-1 and J is TRBJ1-6; D unresolved. The V end lost 4 bases, the J end lost 7 bases, and 17 bases lay between the germline ends. CDR1 is MNHNS, CDR2 SASEGT, per germline. The CDR3 is 16 residues long. CDR3 in amino acids: CASSAGSHVGNSPLHF. The DNA for the CDR3 is TGTGCCAGCAGTGCGGGCAGCCATGTGGGAAATTCACCCCTCCACTTT.

The rearrangement joins TRBV18 to TRBJ1-1; perhaps TRBD1 as D (6 bases). The CDR3 spans 15 residues. Trimming took 2 bases from V and 3 from J, leaving 13 bases between them. Germline assignment: CDR1 KGHSH and CDR2 LQKENI. The CDR3 DNA reads as TGTGCCAGCTCACCAAGGCCAGGGGCTGACACTGAAGCTTTCTTT. This gives the protein CASSPRPGADTEAFF.

The CDR3 loop is CASRALNTGELFF. The CDR3 DNA reads as TGTGCCAGCAGGGCCCTGAACACCGGGGAGCTGTTTTTT. This sequence joins TRBV6-5 and TRBJ2-2; D gene uncertain. The length of the CDR3 is 13 residues. V lost 6 bases to trimming and J lost 1 base, with 6 bases between them. Germline V gives CDR1 MNHEY, CDR2 SVGAGI.

V gene TRBV6-1 combines with J gene TRBJ2-3; 7 nucleotides align to TRBD1. With 4 bases clipped from V and 0 bases from J, the junction kept 7 bases outside the gene matches. Germline CDR1 and CDR2: MNHNS and SASEGT. The CDR3 totals 16 residues. The CDR3 region has the DNA TGTGCCAGCAGTGGGCAGGGACAGATTAGCACAGATACGCAGTATTTT. Protein sequence: CASSGQGQISTDTQYF.

V gene TRBV5-6 combines with J gene TRBJ2-2; no definite D call. Trimming cost V 0 bases and J 5 bases, with 11 bases left between them. Germline V gene lookup returns CDR1 SGHDT and CDR2 YYEEEE. The CDR3 runs to 15 residues. The CDR3 bases are TGTGCCAGCAGCTTGGGCTCGCTATCGACCGGGGAGCTGTTTTTT. Encoded protein: CASSLGSLSTGELFF.

CDR3 in DNA: TGCGCCAGCAGCTTTCGGGGGAATCTGGAGACCCAGTACTTC. Translated: CASSFRGNLETQYF. The chain recombines TRBV5-1 with TRBJ2-5, with D perhaps matching TRBD2 (6 bases). The CDR3 is 14 amino acids. Germline V CDR1 and CDR2: SGHRS, YFSETQ. V shed 2 bases and J shed 5 bases, with 13 bases lying between them.

The chain is built from TRBV30 and TRBJ1-3; 8 bases align to TRBD1. CDR1 is GTSNPN and CDR2 is SVGIG in the germline V gene (reference sequence). This CDR3 spans 14 amino acids. Losses at the gene ends were 0 bases for V and 4 bases for J; bases not matched to a gene: 2. The CDR3 bases are TGTGCCTGGAGTGTACGGACAGGGGGAAACACCATATATTTT. It translates to CAWSVRTGGNTIYF.

The genes are TRBV7-3 and TRBJ2-1, with D maybe TRBD2 (6 bases). The CDR3 covers 15 residues. The V end was cut by 5 bases, the J end by 7 bases, with 18 bases between. The germline gives CDR1 SGHTA, CDR2 FQGTGA. The CDR3 DNA sequence: TGTGCCAGCAGCCCCCTGGGGGGTATTGGGAATGAGCAGTTCTTC. This encodes CASSPLGGIGNEQFF. Using reference TRBV7-3 and TRBJ2-1 for the parts outside the CDR3, the full variable domain is GAGVSQTPSNKVTEKGKYVELRCDPISGHTALYWYRQSLGQGPEFLIYFQGTGAADDSGLPNDRFFAVRPEGSVSTLKIQRTERGDSAVYLCASSPLGGIGNEQFFGPGTRLTVL.

This clone has only one observation. This chain links TRBV11-2 with TRBJ2-7, with D maybe TRBD1 (5 bases). The CDR3 runs 17 residues. Trimming removed 1 base from V and 0 bases from J, with 16 bases in between. Germline V gene lookup returns CDR1 SGHAT and CDR2 FQNNGV. In DNA form, the CDR3 reads TGTGCCAGCAGCTTAGTCTGGGGCAGCTCTATCTCCTACGAGCAGTACTTC. Protein: CASSLVWGSSISYEQYF.

J is TRBJ2-3 and V is TRBV4-2; D is perhaps TRBD2 (5 bases). The CDR3 is 14 amino acids. Germline V lookup: CDR1 LGHNA, CDR2 YNFKEQ. Trimming cost V 2 bases and J 2 bases, with 8 bases left between them. For the CDR3, the DNA is TGTGCCAGCAGCCAATCAGGACTCACAGATACGCAGTATTTT. This translates into CASSQSGLTDTQYF.

The chain is built from TRBV10-3 and TRBJ2-1; 8 nucleotides agree with TRBD2. Germline trimming cut 3 bases from V and 2 bases from J; bases unmatched to any gene: 6. Germline values: CDR1 ENHRY, CDR2 SYGVKD. There are 16 residues in the CDR3. The CDR3 spells CAISEDSGRAYNEQFF. The DNA of the CDR3 is TGTGCCATCAGTGAAGACTCCGGGAGGGCCTACAATGAGCAGTTCTTC.

The CDR3 loop is CASSIQGGTEAFF. The CDR3 DNA follows: TGCGCCAGCAGCATCCAGGGGGGGACTGAAGCTTTCTTT. The chain is built from TRBV5-1 and TRBJ1-1, with 7 bases fitting TRBD1. Germline CDR1 and CDR2: SGHRS and YFSETQ. With V trimmed by 4 bases and J by 5 bases, 5 bases remained unmatched. The CDR3 contains 13 residues.

This clone showed up just a few times. The chain links TRBV15 to TRBJ1-4; D is unclear. In germline, CDR1 is LNHNV, CDR2 YYDKDF (reference sequence). The CDR3 loop spans 11 amino acids. V lost 1 base and J 9 bases, leaving 3 bases between the germline ends. The CDR3 loop reads CATSRAQKLFF. The CDR3 bases are TGTGCCACCAGCAGAGCACAAAAACTGTTTTTT.

The chain links TRBV27 to TRBJ2-1; no clear D. The CDR3 consists of 12 residues. V lost 3 bases, J lost 9 bases, and 9 bases lay in between. From germline, CDR1 is MNHEY and CDR2 SMNVEV (reference sequence). CDR3 DNA sequence: TGTGCCAGCAGTTTCCCCCTTGGTGAGCAGTTCTTC. Protein sequence: CASSFPLGEQFF.